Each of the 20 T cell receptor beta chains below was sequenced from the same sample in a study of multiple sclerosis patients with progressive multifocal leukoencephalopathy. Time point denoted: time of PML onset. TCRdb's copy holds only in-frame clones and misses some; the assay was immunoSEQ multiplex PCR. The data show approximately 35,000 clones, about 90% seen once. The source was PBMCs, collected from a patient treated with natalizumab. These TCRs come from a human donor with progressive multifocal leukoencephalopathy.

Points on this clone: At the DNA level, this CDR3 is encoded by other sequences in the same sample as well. The CDR3 sequence is CATSRDSQGAQNEQFF. The CDR3 DNA reads as TGTGCCACCAGCAGAGACTCACAGGGGGCGCAGAATGAGCAGTTCTTC. The rearrangement links TRBV15 to TRBJ2-1; 9 bases match TRBD1. The CDR3 spans 16 residues. J gave up 7 bases and V 0 bases, and 7 bases lay outside the gene matches. Germline V lookup: CDR1 LNHNV, CDR2 YYDKDF (reference sequence).

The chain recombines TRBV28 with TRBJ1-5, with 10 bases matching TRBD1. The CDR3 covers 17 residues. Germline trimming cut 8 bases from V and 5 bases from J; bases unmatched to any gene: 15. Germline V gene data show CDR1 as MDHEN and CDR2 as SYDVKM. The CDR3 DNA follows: TGTGCCAGCTCAAAATTGTTCGGGACAGGGGTTTATCAGCCCCAGCATTTT. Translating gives CASSKLFGTGVYQPQHF.

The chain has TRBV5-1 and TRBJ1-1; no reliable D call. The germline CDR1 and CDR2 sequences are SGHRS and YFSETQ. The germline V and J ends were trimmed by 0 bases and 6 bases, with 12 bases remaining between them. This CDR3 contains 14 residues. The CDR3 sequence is CASSLEGWEAEAFF. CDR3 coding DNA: TGCGCCAGCAGCTTGGAGGGTTGGGAGGCTGAAGCTTTCTTT. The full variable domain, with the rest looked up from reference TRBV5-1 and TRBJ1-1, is KAGVTQTPRYLIKTRGQQVTLSCSPISGHRSVSWYQQTPGQGLQFLFEYFSETQRNKGNFPGRFSGRQFSNSRSEMNVSTLELGDSALYLCASSLEGWEAEAFFGQGTRLTVV.

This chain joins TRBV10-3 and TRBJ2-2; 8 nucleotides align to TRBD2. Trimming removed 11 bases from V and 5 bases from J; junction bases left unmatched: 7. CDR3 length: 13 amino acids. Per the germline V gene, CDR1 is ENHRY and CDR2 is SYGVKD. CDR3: CALGLVETGELFF. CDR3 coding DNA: TGTGCCTTGGGACTAGTAGAGACCGGGGAGCTGTTTTTT.

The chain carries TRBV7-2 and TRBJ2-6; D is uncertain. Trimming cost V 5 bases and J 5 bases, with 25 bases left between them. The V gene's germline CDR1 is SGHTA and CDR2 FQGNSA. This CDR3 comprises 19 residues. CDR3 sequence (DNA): TGTGCCAGCAGCACTGGCAACAGAGACGAACAAAGTCGGGCCAACGTCCTGACTTTC. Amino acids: CASSTGNRDEQSRANVLTF.

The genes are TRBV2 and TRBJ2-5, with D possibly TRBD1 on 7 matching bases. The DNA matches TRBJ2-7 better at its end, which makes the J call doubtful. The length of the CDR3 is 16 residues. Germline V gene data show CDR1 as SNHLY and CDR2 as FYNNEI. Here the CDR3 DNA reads TGTGCCAGCAGTGAACAGGGGGGTTTGTGGGCGTCCGAGCAGTACTTC. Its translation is CASSEQGGLWASEQYF.

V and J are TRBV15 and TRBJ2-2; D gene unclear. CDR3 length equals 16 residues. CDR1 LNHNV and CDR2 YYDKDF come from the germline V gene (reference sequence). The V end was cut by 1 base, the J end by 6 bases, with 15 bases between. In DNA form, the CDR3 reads TGTGCCACCAGCAGAGCCACCGGATCCACGGCCGGGGAGCTGTTTTTT. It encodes CATSRATGSTAGELFF.

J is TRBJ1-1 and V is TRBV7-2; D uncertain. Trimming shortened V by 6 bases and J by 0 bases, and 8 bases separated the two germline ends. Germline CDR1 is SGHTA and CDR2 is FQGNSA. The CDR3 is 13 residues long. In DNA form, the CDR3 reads TGTGCCAGCAGGCCAGGAATGAACACTGAAGCTTTCTTT. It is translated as CASRPGMNTEAFF.

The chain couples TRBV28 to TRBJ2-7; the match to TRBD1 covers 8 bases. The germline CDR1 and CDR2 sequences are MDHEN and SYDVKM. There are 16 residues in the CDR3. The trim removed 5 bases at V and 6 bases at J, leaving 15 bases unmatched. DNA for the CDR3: TGTGCCAGCAGTCGATACTTGGACAGGGTGGACTCCGAGCAGTACTTC. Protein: CASSRYLDRVDSEQYF.

For the CDR3, the DNA is TGCGCCAGCAGCTTGGGTTCGAACACCGGGGAGCTGTTTTTT. It encodes CASSLGSNTGELFF. This chain connects TRBV5-1 to TRBJ2-2; D is ambiguous. Germline values: CDR1 SGHRS, CDR2 YFSETQ. The CDR3 extends over 14 amino acids. V lost 0 bases to trimming and J lost 0 bases, with 3 bases between them.

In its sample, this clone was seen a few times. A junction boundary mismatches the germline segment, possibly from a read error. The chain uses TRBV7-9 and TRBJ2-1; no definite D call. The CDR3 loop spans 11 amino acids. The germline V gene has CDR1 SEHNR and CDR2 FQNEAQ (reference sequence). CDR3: CASSLNNEQFF. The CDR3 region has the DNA TGTGCCAGCAGCTTAAACAACGAGCAGTTCTTC.

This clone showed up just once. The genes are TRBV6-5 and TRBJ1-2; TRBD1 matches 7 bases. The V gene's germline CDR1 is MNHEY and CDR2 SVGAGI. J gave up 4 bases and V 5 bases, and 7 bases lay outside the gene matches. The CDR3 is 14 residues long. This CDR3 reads CASSPTGPSYGYTF. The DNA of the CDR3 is TGTGCCAGCAGTCCGACAGGGCCCAGCTATGGCTACACCTTC.

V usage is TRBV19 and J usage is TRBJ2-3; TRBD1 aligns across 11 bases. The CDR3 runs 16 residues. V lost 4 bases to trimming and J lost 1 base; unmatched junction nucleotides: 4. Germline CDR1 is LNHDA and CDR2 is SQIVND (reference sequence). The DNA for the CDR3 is TGTGCCAGTAGTACTGGACAGGGGGCCGGCACAGATACGCAGTATTTT. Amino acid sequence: CASSTGQGAGTDTQYF.

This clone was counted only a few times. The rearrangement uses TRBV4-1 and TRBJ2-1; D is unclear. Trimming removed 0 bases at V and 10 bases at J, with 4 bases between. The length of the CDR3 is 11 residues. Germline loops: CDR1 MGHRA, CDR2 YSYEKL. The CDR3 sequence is CASSQENEQFF. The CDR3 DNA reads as TGCGCCAGCAGCCAAGAAAACGAGCAGTTCTTC.

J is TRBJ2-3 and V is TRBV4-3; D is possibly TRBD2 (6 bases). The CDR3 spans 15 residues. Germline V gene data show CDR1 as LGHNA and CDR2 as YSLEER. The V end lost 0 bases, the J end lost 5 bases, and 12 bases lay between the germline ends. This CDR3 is CASSQEGGEGDTQYF. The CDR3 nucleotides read TGCGCCAGCAGCCAAGAAGGAGGGGAAGGAGATACGCAGTATTTT.

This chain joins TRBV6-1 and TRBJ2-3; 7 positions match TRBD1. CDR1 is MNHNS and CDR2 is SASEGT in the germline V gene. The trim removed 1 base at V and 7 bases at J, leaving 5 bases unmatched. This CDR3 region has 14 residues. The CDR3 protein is CASSEGTGWNTQYF. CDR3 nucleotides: TGTGCCAGCAGTGAAGGGACAGGATGGAATACGCAGTATTTT.

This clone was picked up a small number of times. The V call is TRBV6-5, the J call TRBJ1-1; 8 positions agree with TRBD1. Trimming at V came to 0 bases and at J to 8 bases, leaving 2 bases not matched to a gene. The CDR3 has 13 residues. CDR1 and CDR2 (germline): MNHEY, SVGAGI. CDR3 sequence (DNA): TGTGCCAGCAGTTACTCCGACAGGGGAGAAGCTTTCTTT. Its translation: CASSYSDRGEAFF.

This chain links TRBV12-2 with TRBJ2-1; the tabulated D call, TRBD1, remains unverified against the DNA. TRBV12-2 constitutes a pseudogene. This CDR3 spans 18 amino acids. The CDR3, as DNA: TGTGCAAGTCGCTTAGAGGGGAGACAGGGGAAGGTGAGTGATGAGCAGTTCTTC. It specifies CASRLEGRQGKVSDEQFF.

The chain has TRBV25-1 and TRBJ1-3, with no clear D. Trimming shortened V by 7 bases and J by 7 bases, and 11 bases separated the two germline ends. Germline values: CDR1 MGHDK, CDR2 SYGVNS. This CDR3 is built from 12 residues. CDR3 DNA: TGTGCCAGCATGCTGGGATCCAACACCATATATTTT. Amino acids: CASMLGSNTIYF.

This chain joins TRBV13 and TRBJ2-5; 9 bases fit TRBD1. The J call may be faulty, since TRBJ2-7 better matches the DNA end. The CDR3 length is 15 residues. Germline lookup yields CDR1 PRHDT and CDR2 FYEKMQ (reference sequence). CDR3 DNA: TGTGCCAGCAGCTTAGGGCACAGGGGGCTCTACGAGCAGTACTTC. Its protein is CASSLGHRGLYEQYF.